This T cell receptor beta chain was captured by sequencing in a study of T cell responses to AZD1222 COVID-19 vaccine (dated by TCRdb to about 2021). At the level of the whole study: AZD1222 recipients whose second dose came at about 4 weeks and those whose second dose came at about 12 weeks were combined into one group, since spike-specific TCR depth and breadth did not differ between the two schedules. Trial participants were enrolled by age into 18-55, 56-69 and 70-plus year subgroups, with roughly 160, 29 and 62 TCR-sequenced participants respectively. TCR sequencing was performed for roughly 250 trial participants, of whom about 200 were given two doses of AZD1222 and some 25 were given two doses of MenACWY control vaccine.

Comments on this clone: Which antigen it targets is not known. Base qualities are not at hand, and no much larger clone is one base apart.

In the paper's terms, the time point label means: baseline before first vaccination. Vaccinee samples were obtained from the UK trials COV001 and COV002, which included a single-blind randomized controlled phase 2/3 trial of AZD1222 (ChAdOx1 nCoV-19) in healthy adults. Trial participant PBMC samples were collected at day 0 and day 28 after the second dose for TCRbeta chain sequencing. Study-level results and caveats: Because no day 14 peak-response samples were available, the repertoires could be characterized only after the peak T cell response. Reportedly, close to half of the unique spike-specific TCRs recognized epitopes lying outside the regions that are mutated in the B.1.351 and B.1.1.7 variants. Participants were mostly white British, with more females than males. The authors suggested clonal diversity may have been underestimated. In the small 56-69-year group, the increase in depth fell short of significance, most likely because of low power. CD4 TCRs associated with the vaccine covered the entire spike protein, and the dominant responses were in regions 160-218 and 743-854. A significant rise in spike-specific TCR breadth and depth was observed after two AZD1222 doses relative to day 0 and relative to MenACWY recipients. Only five to seven AZD1222 recipients were SARS-CoV-2 seropositive at baseline, limiting conclusions about previously exposed vaccinees.

The CDR3 regions of human TCRbeta chains were subjected to immunosequencing. Concerning the study's data processing: TCRs in the repertoires were compared against a reference library of SARS-CoV-2-specific TCRs that had been generated with the MIRA antigen-specificity platform. Breadth was defined as the fraction of unique TCRs that were SARS-CoV-2-associated. Depth was defined as the fraction of total T cells that were SARS-CoV-2-associated. Each spike-specific TCR was assigned to its reactive spike region and to a CD4 or CD8 class using the MIRA data. Log10-transformed breadth and depth values were compared by one-way ANOVA with Sidak's multiple comparisons tests. This is the immuneACCESS table as TCRdb keeps it, with only in-frame sequences that have V and J called. A part of the clones is gone; compared with another copy, unresolved V genes explain less than half, and the rest is unexplained. V and J calls and clone size are those listed in that table; D and trimming were worked out from the DNA. The sample table holds about 120,000 clones, of which approximately 88% were seen once. The top ten hold about 27% of the sample.

The germline V gene provides CDR1 SGHVS and CDR2 FQNEAQ. At the junction V is shortened by 5 bases and J by 4 bases, with 8 bases in between. From the cysteine up to the phenylalanine, the CDR3 has a length of 12 residues. This entry keeps only the CDR3 DNA: 36 bases, framed from base 1. Recombination joined TRBV7-8 with TRBJ1-1; the D gene is not confidently resolved. The clonotype was recovered from an adult in good health. Sequencing was performed on peripheral blood, taken on day 0 of AZD1222 vaccination. This receptor has the CDR3 CASSPSLTEAFF. The DNA is TGTGCCAGCAGCCCTAGTCTCACTGAAGCTTTCTTT.